This paragraph covers one T cell receptor beta chain sequence. Its antigen is as yet unknown. These data originate in a study of shared clonotypes between healthy human individuals. Study-wide results and caveats: Non-shared clonotypes had lower generation probabilities than those shared by all four donors.

The repertoire was sequenced with immunoSEQ multiplex PCR; TCRdb's copy has only in-frame clones and lacks some. Of 300,000 to 400,000 clones listed, less than 85% are singletons. Germline CDR1 is SGHRS and CDR2 is YFSETQ. CDR3 length: 16 residues. The ends were cut back, 6 bases at V and 2 bases at J, with 18 bases in the middle. The sequencing sample was made of memory CD4+ T cells sorted from blood. Subset: CD45RA-negative fraction. The origin of this receptor is a man aged 25-45 years in good health. The rearrangement joins TRBV5-1 to TRBJ2-4; D is undetermined. The CDR3 DNA is TGCGCCAGCAAAAGAGAGGAGCTCCCCCCCAAAAACATTCAGTACTTC. Its protein is CASKREELPPKNIQYF.